This TCR beta chain was captured by sequencing in a study of glioma-infiltrating T cells after dendritic cell vaccination. Study summary: Three intradermal dendritic cell vaccine injections were given every two weeks. Study results and limitations: Higher pretreatment TIL content predicted longer progression-free time and survival.

Noted time point: after dendritic cell vaccination, including at tumor progression/relapse. Remarks on this clone: The antigen is unknown.

CDR3 length: 19 amino acids. V lost 5 bases and J lost 5; bases outside the gene matches: 19. Germline V gene data show CDR1 as SQVTM and CDR2 as ANQGSEA. This table comes from immunoSEQ multiplex PCR, and its TCRdb copy is limited to in-frame clones, with some not included. The profile shows approximately 48,000 clones, around 89% of them singletons. Sequences were derived from blood, sampled after dendritic cell vaccination. The receptor was derived from a human donor with glioblastoma. The chain uses TRBV29-1 and TRBJ2-3; 13 nucleotides agree with TRBD2. The CDR3 DNA sequence: TGCAGCGTTTTATTATGGACTAGCGGGAGATTTTTGGTTGGAGATACGCAGTATTTT. Protein product: CSVLLWTSGRFLVGDTQYF.